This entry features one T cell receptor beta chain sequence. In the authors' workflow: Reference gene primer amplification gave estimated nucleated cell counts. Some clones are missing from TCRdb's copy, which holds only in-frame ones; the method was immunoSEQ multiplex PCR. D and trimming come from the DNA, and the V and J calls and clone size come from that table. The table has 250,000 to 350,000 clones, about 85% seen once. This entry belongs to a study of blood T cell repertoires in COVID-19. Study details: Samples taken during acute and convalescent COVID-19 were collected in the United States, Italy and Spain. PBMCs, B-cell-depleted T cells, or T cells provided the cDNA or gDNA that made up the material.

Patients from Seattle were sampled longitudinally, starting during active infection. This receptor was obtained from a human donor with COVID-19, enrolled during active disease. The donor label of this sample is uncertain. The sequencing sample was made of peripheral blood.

CDR3 sequence: CASSPGLAGTGELFF. CDR3 coding DNA: TGCGCCAGCAGCCCGGGACTAGCGGGCACCGGGGAGCTGTTTTTT. The J gene is TRBJ2-2, the V gene TRBV5-1; 12 bases line up with TRBD2. The J segment lost 4 bases and the V segment lost 4 bases, leaving 2 bases of the junction unmatched. This CDR3 spans 15 amino acids. From germline, CDR1 is SGHRS and CDR2 YFSETQ. The full variable domain, completed using reference TRBV5-1 and TRBJ2-2, is KAGVTQTPRYLIKTRGQQVTLSCSPISGHRSVSWYQQTPGQGLQFLFEYFSETQRNKGNFPGRFSGRQFSNSRSEMNVSTLELGDSALYLCASSPGLAGTGELFFGEGSRLTVL.